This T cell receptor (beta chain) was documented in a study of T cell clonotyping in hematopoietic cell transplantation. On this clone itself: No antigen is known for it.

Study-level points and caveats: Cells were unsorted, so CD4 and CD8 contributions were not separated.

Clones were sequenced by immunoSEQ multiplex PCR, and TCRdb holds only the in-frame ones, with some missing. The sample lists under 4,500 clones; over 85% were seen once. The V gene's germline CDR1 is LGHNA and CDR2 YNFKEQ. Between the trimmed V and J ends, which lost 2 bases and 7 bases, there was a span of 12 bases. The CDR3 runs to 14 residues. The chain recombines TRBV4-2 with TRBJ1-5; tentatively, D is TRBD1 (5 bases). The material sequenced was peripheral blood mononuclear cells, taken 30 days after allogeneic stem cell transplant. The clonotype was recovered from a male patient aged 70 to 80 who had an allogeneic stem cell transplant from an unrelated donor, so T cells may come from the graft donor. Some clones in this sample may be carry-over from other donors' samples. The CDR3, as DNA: TGTGCCAGCAGCCAACGAAGGGGAGGACAGCCCCAGCATTTT. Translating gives CASSQRRGGQPQHF.